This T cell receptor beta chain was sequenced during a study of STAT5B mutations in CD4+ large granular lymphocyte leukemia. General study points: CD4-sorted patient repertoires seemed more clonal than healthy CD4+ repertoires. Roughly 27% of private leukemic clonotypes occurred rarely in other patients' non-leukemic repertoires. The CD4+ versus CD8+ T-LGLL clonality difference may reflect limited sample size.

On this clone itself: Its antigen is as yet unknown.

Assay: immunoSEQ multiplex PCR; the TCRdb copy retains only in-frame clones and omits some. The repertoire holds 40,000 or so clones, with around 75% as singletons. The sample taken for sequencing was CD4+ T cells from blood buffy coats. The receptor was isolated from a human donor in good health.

CDR3 sequence (DNA): TGTGCCAGCAATTCGAAAAGCACAGATACGCAGTATTTT. Encoded protein: CASNSKSTDTQYF. V and J are TRBV6-5 and TRBJ2-3; D call uncertain. CDR3 size: 13 residues. The V gene lost 7 bases and the J gene lost 0 bases, with 8 bases spanning the gap. Germline CDR1 is MNHEY and CDR2 is SVGAGI.